The rows below give T cell receptor beta chains drawn from one sample of a study of shared clonotypes between healthy human individuals. TCRdb's copy holds only in-frame clones and misses some; the assay was immunoSEQ multiplex PCR. The table records about 2.1 million clones, around 95% of them present only once. The material sequenced was naive CD8+ T cells from PBMCs. These receptors came from a man aged 18-30 years in good health. Some clones in this sample may be carry-over from other donors' samples. Each CDR3 is given with its conserved first and last residue. The order of the fields is J gene, V gene, D gene, clone size, CDR3 length, CDR3 protein, CDR3 DNA. The D gene is left open where the match is weak. Clone sizes are given selectively: once, few, many, or a class where the clone is expanded.

TRBJ1-5 TRBV27 NA NA 15 CASSKGTYSNQPQHF TGTGCCAGCAGTAAAGGGACCTATAGCAATCAGCCCCAGCATTTT
TRBJ1-2 TRBV5-1 NA NA 14 CASSFEGPGYGYTF TGCGCCAGCAGCTTCGAGGGGCCGGGCTATGGCTACACCTTC
TRBJ2-1 TRBV5-1 NA NA 15 CASSLKWGAENEQFF TGCGCCAGCAGCTTGAAATGGGGCGCGGAAAATGAGCAGTTCTTC
TRBJ2-1 TRBV27 TRBD2 once 14 CASSFLAGENEQFF TGTGCCAGCAGTTTTCTAGCGGGAGAAAATGAGCAGTTCTTC
TRBJ1-6 TRBV27 NA NA 14 CASSLGLGNSPLHF TGTGCCAGCAGTTTAGGTCTAGGGAATTCACCCCTCCACTTT
TRBJ2-1 TRBV7-6 NA once 13 CASSLAARGEQFF TGTGCCAGCAGCTTAGCTGCACGTGGCGAGCAGTTCTTC
TRBJ1-3 TRBV28 NA NA 14 CASSLPYSGNTIYF TGTGCCAGCAGTTTGCCCTACTCTGGAAACACCATATATTTT
TRBJ2-7 TRBV27 NA NA 15 CASSLLSRITYEQYF TGTGCCAGCAGTTTATTATCCCGTATAACCTACGAGCAGTACTTC
TRBJ2-5 TRBV7-9 TRBD1 NA 13 CASSLDRAATQYF TGTGCCAGCAGCTTGGACAGGGCCGCGACCCAGTACTTC
TRBJ2-7 TRBV28 NA NA 13 CASKWASVYEQYF TGTGCCAGCAAATGGGCTAGCGTCTACGAGCAGTACTTC
TRBJ2-1 TRBV10-1 TRBD2 NA 15 CASSVSLAAGNEQFF TGCGCCAGCAGTGTTTCACTAGCGGCGGGAAATGAGCAGTTCTTC
TRBJ2-7 TRBV10-1 NA NA 10 CASSAPEQYF TGCGCCAGCAGTGCCCCCGAGCAGTACTTC
TRBJ2-7 TRBV7-2 NA NA 13 CASSLDVSYEQYF TGTGCCAGCAGCTTAGACGTTTCCTACGAGCAGTACTTC
TRBJ1-1 TRBV27 TRBD1 NA 12 CASRGGTDEAFF TGTGCCAGCCGGGGGGGGACAGATGAAGCTTTCTTT
TRBJ2-7 TRBV21-1 NA NA 17 CASSKLGTVRIAYEQYF TGTGCCAGCAGCAAACTCGGGACAGTTAGAATCGCCTACGAGCAGTACTTC
TRBJ2-2 TRBV18 TRBD1 NA 15 CASSRDRGDPGELFF TGTGCCAGCTCAAGAGACAGGGGTGATCCCGGGGAGCTGTTTTTT
TRBJ1-2 TRBV29-1 TRBD1 once 9 CSVDRGYTF TGCAGCGTAGACAGGGGTTACACCTTC
TRBJ2-5 TRBV7-8 NA NA 14 CASIDRLNQETQYF TGTGCCAGCATCGACAGACTCAATCAAGAGACCCAGTACTTC
TRBJ1-2 TRBV4-3 TRBD1 NA 18 CASSQDHRGVLADYGYTF TGCGCCAGCAGCCAAGATCACAGGGGAGTACTGGCGGACTATGGCTACACCTTC
TRBJ2-1 TRBV10-1 TRBD2 NA 16 CASSATSSGPYNEQFF TGCGCCAGCAGTGCTACATCTAGCGGGCCCTACAATGAGCAGTTCTTC
TRBJ2-1 TRBV7-6 TRBD2 NA 18 CASSQLFLAGGPYNEQFF TGTGCCAGCAGCCAGCTTTTTCTAGCGGGAGGGCCTTACAATGAGCAGTTCTTC
TRBJ1-1 TRBV7-2 NA NA 12 CASSFTNTEAFF TGTGCCAGCAGCTTCACGAACACTGAAGCTTTCTTT
TRBJ2-1 TRBV28 TRBD2 NA 15 CASRDLTSLYNEQFF TGTGCCAGCAGAGACTTGACTAGCCTATACAATGAGCAGTTCTTC
TRBJ1-5 TRBV27 TRBD1 NA 17 CASSLYGDRYSNQPQHF TGTGCCAGCAGTTTATATGGGGACAGATATAGCAATCAGCCCCAGCATTTT
TRBJ2-7 TRBV14 TRBD1 NA 13 CASSETGAWEQYF TGTGCCAGCAGCGAGACAGGGGCTTGGGAGCAGTACTTC
TRBJ1-5 TRBV2 TRBD1 NA 16 CASSPKGGTVNQPQHF TGTGCCAGCAGTCCAAAAGGGGGGACAGTGAATCAGCCCCAGCATTTT
TRBJ2-5 TRBV7-8 TRBD1 NA 14 CASSSRQGGETQYF TGTGCCAGCAGCTCGAGACAGGGTGGAGAGACCCAGTACTTC
TRBJ1-1 TRBV7-3 TRBD1 NA 16 CASSLTRRQGRTEAFF TGTGCCAGCAGCTTAACTCGGCGACAGGGAAGGACTGAAGCTTTCTTT
TRBJ2-3 TRBV11-3 TRBD2 NA 16 CASSLGLAGDTDTQYF TGTGCCAGCAGCTTAGGGCTAGCGGGGGACACAGATACGCAGTATTTT
TRBJ2-7 TRBV7-9 TRBD1 NA 15 CASSSPGQGGYEQYF TGTGCCAGCAGCTCGCCGGGACAGGGAGGTTACGAGCAGTACTTC
TRBJ2-1 TRBV28 TRBD2 once 18 CASSSGRAGTFSYNEQFF TGTGCCAGCAGTTCGGGGAGGGCAGGGACCTTCTCCTACAATGAGCAGTTCTTC
TRBJ1-1 TRBV7-3 TRBD1 NA 14 CASSSNRGDTEAFF TGTGCCAGCAGCTCAAACAGGGGCGACACTGAAGCTTTCTTT
TRBJ2-7 TRBV4-1 TRBD2 NA 16 CASSHTVAGGSYEQYF TGCGCCAGCAGCCATACAGTAGCGGGTGGGTCCTACGAGCAGTACTTC
TRBJ2-2 TRBV7-9 TRBD1 NA 16 CASSLGEQGPAGELFF TGTGCCAGCAGTCTTGGGGAACAGGGGCCAGCCGGGGAGCTGTTTTTT
TRBJ2-7 TRBV9 NA NA 15 CASSVSWRGAYEQYF TGTGCCAGCAGCGTCTCCTGGCGGGGAGCCTACGAGCAGTACTTC
TRBJ1-2 TRBV27 NA NA 12 CASRTATDGYTF TGTGCCAGCAGGACAGCGACTGATGGCTACACCTTC
TRBJ2-1 TRBV6-1 TRBD1 NA 16 CASSGKDRGTYNEQFF TGTGCCAGCAGTGGAAAAGACAGGGGGACCTACAATGAGCAGTTCTTC
TRBJ2-7 TRBV4-2 NA NA 14 CASSQTDVSYEQYF TGTGCCAGCAGCCAGACCGACGTCTCCTACGAGCAGTACTTC
TRBJ1-4 TRBV4-3 TRBD1 once 15 CASSPGTGSIEKLFF TGCGCCAGCAGCCCGGGGACAGGGTCAATTGAAAAACTGTTTTTT
TRBJ2-7 TRBV9 NA NA 14 CASSVGQGAYEQYF TGTGCCAGCAGCGTAGGCCAGGGAGCCTACGAGCAGTACTTC
TRBJ2-7 TRBV29-1 NA NA 14 CSVEFRGFDYEQYF TGCAGCGTTGAATTCCGAGGGTTCGACTACGAGCAGTACTTC
TRBJ1-5 TRBV2 TRBD1 NA 15 CASSAGTGVRQPQHF TGTGCCAGCAGTGCCGGGACAGGGGTTAGACAGCCCCAGCATTTT
TRBJ1-1 TRBV5-8 NA NA 14 CASSLIWENTEAFF TGTGCCAGCAGCTTGATCTGGGAGAACACTGAAGCTTTCTTT
TRBJ1-1 TRBV27 NA NA 14 CASSLGWQNTEAFF TGTGCCAGCAGTTTAGGGTGGCAGAACACTGAAGCTTTCTTT
TRBJ2-1 TRBV30 TRBD2 NA 12 CASTAGGIEQFF TGTGCCTCTACAGCGGGAGGGATAGAGCAGTTCTTC
TRBJ2-5 TRBV7-9 NA NA 11 CASDSQETQYF TGTGCCAGCGACAGCCAAGAGACCCAGTACTTC
TRBJ1-2 TRBV29-1 NA NA 15 CSAEGRYEDFYGYTF TGCAGCGCCGAAGGACGGTACGAGGATTTCTATGGCTACACCTTC